The present entry profiles one T cell receptor (beta chain) with its context. The antigen is unknown. TCRdb's table, derived via immunoSEQ multiplex PCR, lists solely in-frame clones and lacks some. Of 80,000 to 100,000 clones listed, more than 80% are singletons. The sample originates from a study of T cell responses to AZD1222 COVID-19 vaccine. Study results and caveats: The peak T cell response came first, and repertoires were sampled only after it. Rises in breadth and depth of Spike-specific TCRs came after two AZD1222 doses. Of spike-specific TCRs, nearly half reportedly target regions left unmutated in variants. Across the whole spike, CD4 TCRs peaked at regions 160-218 and 743-854.

CDR1 and CDR2 from the germline V gene are LNHDA and SQIVND (reference sequence). The V and J ends lost 3 bases and 4 bases respectively, with 5 bases between them. CDR3 length: 12 residues. The sequence came from an adult who received the AZD1222 COVID-19 vaccine. The rearrangement uses TRBV19 and TRBJ2-3; D remains unclear. Sequences were derived from peripheral blood, sampled 28 days after the second AZD1222 dose. In DNA, the CDR3 is TGTGCCAGTAGTATTTATCCAGATACGCAGTATTTT. It is translated as CASSIYPDTQYF.